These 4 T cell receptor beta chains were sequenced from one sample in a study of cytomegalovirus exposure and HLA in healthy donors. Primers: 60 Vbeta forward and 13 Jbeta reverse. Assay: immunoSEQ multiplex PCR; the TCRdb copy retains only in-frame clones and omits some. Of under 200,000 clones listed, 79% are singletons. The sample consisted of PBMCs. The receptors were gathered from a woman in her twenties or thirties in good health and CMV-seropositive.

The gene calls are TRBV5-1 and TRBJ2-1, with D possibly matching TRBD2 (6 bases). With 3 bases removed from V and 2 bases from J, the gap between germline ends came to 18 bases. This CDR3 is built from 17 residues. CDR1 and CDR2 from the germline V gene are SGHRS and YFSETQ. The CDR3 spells CASSSRPGTGTYNEQFF. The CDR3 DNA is TGCGCCAGCAGCTCCCGCCCCGGGACTGGAACCTACAATGAGCAGTTCTTC. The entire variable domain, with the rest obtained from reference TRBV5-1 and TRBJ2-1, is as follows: KAGVTQTPRYLIKTRGQQVTLSCSPISGHRSVSWYQQTPGQGLQFLFEYFSETQRNKGNFPGRFSGRQFSNSRSEMNVSTLELGDSALYLCASSSRPGTGTYNEQFFGPGTRLTVL.

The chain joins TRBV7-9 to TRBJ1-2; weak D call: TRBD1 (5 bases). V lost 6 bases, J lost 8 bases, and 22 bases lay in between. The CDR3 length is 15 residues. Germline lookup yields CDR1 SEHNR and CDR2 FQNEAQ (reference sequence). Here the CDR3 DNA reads TGTGCCAGCAGTCAAGCTCCCTCAGGGATTCGGGGCTACACCTTC. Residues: CASSQAPSGIRGYTF. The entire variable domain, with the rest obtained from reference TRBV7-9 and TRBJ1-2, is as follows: DTGVSQNPRHKITKRGQNVTFRCDPISEHNRLYWYRQTLGQGPEFLTYFQNEAQLEKSRLLSDRFSAERPKGSFSTLEIQRTEQGDSAMYLCASSQAPSGIRGYTFGSGTRLTVV.

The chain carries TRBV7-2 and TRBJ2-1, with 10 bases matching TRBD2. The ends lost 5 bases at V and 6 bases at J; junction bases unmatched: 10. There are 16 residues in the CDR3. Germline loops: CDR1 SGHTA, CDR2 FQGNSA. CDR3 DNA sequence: TGTGCCAGCAGCCCGAATCTAGCGGGAGTCAGCAATGAGCAGTTCTTC. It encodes CASSPNLAGVSNEQFF.

The CDR3 nucleotides read TGTGCCAGCAGCCAAGATTTACAGGCCACAGATACGCAGTATTTT. Its protein product is CASSQDLQATDTQYF. The chain recombines TRBV4-2 with TRBJ2-3; a weak D match, TRBD1 (5 bases). The CDR3 runs to 15 residues. Germline V gene sequence: CDR1 LGHNA, CDR2 YNFKEQ. The ends were cut back, 0 bases at V and 2 bases at J, with 9 bases in the middle.